This T cell receptor beta chain was captured in a study of T cells after yellow fever vaccination. Study-wide results and caveats: One caveat is that FACS-sorted repertoires could contain abundant clonotypes contaminating from the bulk population. There was a small share of clonotypes that showed up in both the CD4 and CD8 compartments. Primary-vaccination clones mostly resurfaced post-booster (96% CD4, more than 80% CD8).

Germline assignment: CDR1 SGHRS and CDR2 YFSETQ. This CDR3 has 12 amino acids. Trimming cost V 5 bases and J 5 bases, with 7 bases left between them. 5'RACE template switching generated TCR cDNA, adding a universal primer site and UMIs. TCRdb passed the 5' RACE reads through MiXCR, listing each CDR3 protein once. The sample records about 130,000 distinct CDR3 sequences, about 6.2% being singletons. Many counts were recorded for this clonotype. Its antigen is still unknown. This TCR derives from a young man who received the YFV17D yellow fever vaccine. This chain connects TRBV5-1 to TRBJ2-2; no clear D. The sample was CD4+ T cells sorted from PBMCs, taken 10 days after the yellow fever booster vaccination. The CDR3 nucleotides are TGCGCCAGCAGTGAGCCAACCGGGGAGCTGTTTTTT. This encodes CASSEPTGELFF.